This T cell receptor beta chain was recorded in a study of CD8 T cells in ankylosing spondylitis. Each TCR beta library was made by quantitative 5'-RACE that incorporated molecular barcodes. MiXCR was run by TCRdb on the 5' RACE reads, yielding one entry per CDR3 protein. The repertoire includes roughly 68,000 distinct CDR3 sequences, 6.2% of them detected once, and approximately 5% sits in the top ten. This clonotype was seen repeatedly, ten times or more. Its antigen is not known. V dropped 1 base and J dropped 0 bases, with 10 bases sitting between them. The CDR3 has 15 residues. The germline V gene has CDR1 SGHTA and CDR2 FQGNSA. Whole-study results and caveats: The clones that were linked to disease were reported to be significantly enriched in matched synovial fluid samples from ankylosing spondylitis patients. Reports of some motif variants in reactive arthritis synovial fluid and blood predate this one. The study identified a TCR beta motif of eight highly homologous variants that appeared characteristic of ankylosing spondylitis blood.

What was sequenced was synovial fluid, either unsorted or a sorted T cell fraction (not recorded which). The TCR was taken from a male donor with ankylosing spondylitis. The rearrangement uses TRBV7-2 and TRBJ2-7; D possibly corresponds to TRBD1 (5 bases). CDR3 in amino acids: CASSLVPDSSYEQYF. The DNA for the CDR3 is TGTGCCAGCAGCTTAGTGCCCGACAGCTCCTACGAGCAGTACTTC.